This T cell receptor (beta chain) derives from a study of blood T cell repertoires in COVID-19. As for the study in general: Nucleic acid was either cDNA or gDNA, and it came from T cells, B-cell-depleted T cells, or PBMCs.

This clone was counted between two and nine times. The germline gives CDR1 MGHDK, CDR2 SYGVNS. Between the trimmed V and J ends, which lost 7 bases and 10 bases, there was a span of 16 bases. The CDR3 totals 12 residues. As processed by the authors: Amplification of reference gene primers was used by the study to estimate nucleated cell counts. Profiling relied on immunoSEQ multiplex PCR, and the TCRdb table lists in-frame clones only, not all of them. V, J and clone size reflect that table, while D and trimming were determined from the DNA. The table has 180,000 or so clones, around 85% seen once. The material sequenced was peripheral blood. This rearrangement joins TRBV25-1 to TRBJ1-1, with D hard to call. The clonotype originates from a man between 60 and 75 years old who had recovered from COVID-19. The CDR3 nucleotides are TGTGCCAGCAAACCGGGTGGTAGAGGAGCTTTCTTT. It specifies CASKPGGRGAFF.